This TCR beta chain was identified during a study of immune evolution from preneoplasia to lung adenocarcinoma. In germline, CDR1 is WNHNN, CDR2 SYGVQD (reference sequence). V lost 2 bases and J 7 bases, leaving 14 bases between the germline ends. CDR3 length: 14 amino acids. Study conclusions and caveats: Compared with EGFR-mutant or double wild-type lesions, KRAS-mutant nodules were more clonal. Later-stage lesions appeared to have more T cells, more diversity, less clonality.

Libraries were prepared by immunoSEQ multiplex PCR; TCRdb keeps only in-frame clonotypes and omits some of them. Altogether 3,000 to 4,000 clones are present, 75% being singletons, with the ten largest covering 9% to 15%. Resections took place in Japan or China from about 2013 to 2018. Of note for this clone: Its target is unknown.

Sequencing was carried out using FFPE lung adenocarcinoma in situ tissue. The chain carries TRBV10-1 and TRBJ1-2; TRBD1 might be the D (5 bases). The clonotype originates from a person aged 55-85 years with lung adenocarcinoma. The CDR3 region has the DNA TGCGCCAGCAGTGAGCTATGCGGGGGTCCTGGCTACACCTTC. Protein sequence: CASSELCGGPGYTF.